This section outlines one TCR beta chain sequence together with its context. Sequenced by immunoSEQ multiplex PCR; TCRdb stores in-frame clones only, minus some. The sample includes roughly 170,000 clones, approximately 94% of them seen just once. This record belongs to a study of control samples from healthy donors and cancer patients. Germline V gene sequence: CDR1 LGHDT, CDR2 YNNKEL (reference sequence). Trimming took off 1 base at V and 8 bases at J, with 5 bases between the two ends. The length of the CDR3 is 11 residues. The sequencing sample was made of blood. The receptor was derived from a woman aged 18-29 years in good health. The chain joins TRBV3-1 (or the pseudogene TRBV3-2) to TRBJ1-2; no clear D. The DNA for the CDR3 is TGTGCCAGCAGCCAAGGGCAGGGCTACACCTTC. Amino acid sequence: CASSQGQGYTF.